This TCR beta chain was obtained from a study of cytomegalovirus exposure and HLA in healthy donors. TCRdb keeps only in-frame clones here, not all; method: immunoSEQ multiplex PCR. The table shows fewer than 85,000 clones, with 90% to 97% occurring only once. Whole-study findings and limits: In vitro experiments confirmed that three CMV-associated chains were specific for CMV antigens. According to the study, some 160 TCR beta chains were cytomegalovirus-associated. The study found most TCR sequences rare, yet found some public TCRs in many donors.

On this clone itself: Its antigen is unknown.

Trimming took 0 bases from V and 9 from J, leaving 21 bases between them. Germline V gene data show CDR1 as MNHEY and CDR2 as SVGAGI. The CDR3 has 16 amino acids. From the roughly 110-subject validation cohort, which was separate from the approximately 700-subject first cohort, the donors were drawn. The sequencing sample was made of PBMCs. The chain has TRBV6-5 and TRBJ2-7; D is perhaps TRBD1 (6 bases). This TCR derives from a woman aged 18-30 years in good health and CMV-seronegative. In DNA form, the CDR3 reads TGTGCCAGCAGTTACTCGGGGGCGCTTCTTGGTTTGGGGCAGTACTTC. As protein: CASSYSGALLGLGQYF.